This T cell receptor beta chain was captured in a study of CD8 T cells in Susac syndrome. This clonotype was seen a handful of times. Its specificity is not known. Peripheral blood CD8+ and CD4+ T cells were profiled by TCR beta sequencing. Control patients had untreated stable or active relapsing-remitting multiple sclerosis by revised McDonald criteria. cDNA came from around 0.54 to 1 ug RNA primed by random hexamers. TCRdb independently ran MiXCR on the immunoSEQ multiplex PCR reads; one entry per CDR3 protein. Among 400,000 to 550,000 distinct CDR3 sequences listed, around 85% were seen once. Study-wide findings and caveats: The study admitted that it had a relatively small number of individuals in its TCR sequencing and HLA analysis.

This sequence was found in a human donor with multiple sclerosis. The material sequenced was CD8+ T cells from PBMCs.

The CDR3 loop is CASSWGGGQETQYF. For the CDR3, the DNA is TGTGCCAGCAGTTGGGGAGGGGGCCAAGAGACCCAGTACTTC. This chain links TRBV6-5 with TRBJ2-5, with a possible D match to TRBD2 (7 bases). V was shortened by 4 bases and J by 1 base, with 10 bases between the two germline ends. Germline CDR1 MNHEY, CDR2 SVGAGI. The CDR3 spans 14 residues.